The rows below give T cell receptor beta chains drawn from one sample of a study of cytomegalovirus exposure and HLA in healthy donors. Here immunoSEQ multiplex PCR was the method, and the copy in TCRdb shows in-frame clones only, minus some. The sample contains roughly 110,000 clones, over 75% of which appear only once. Sequenced sample: PBMCs. The receptors derive from a male donor in good health and CMV-seronegative. Both conserved end residues are part of each CDR3. Each record gives: D gene, V gene, clone size, J gene, CDR3 protein, CDR3 DNA. A D gene is named only where the DNA matches it firmly. The size of a clone is reported for some rows only, either as once, few or many, or as a class for expanded clones.

D gene: TRBD2
V gene: TRBV6-1
clone size: few
J gene: TRBJ2-1
CDR3 protein: CASKAGLAGANEQFF
CDR3 DNA: TGTGCCAGCAAAGCAGGGTTAGCGGGAGCCAATGAGCAGTTCTTC

D gene: .
V gene: TRBV29-1
clone size: .
J gene: TRBJ2-7
CDR3 protein: CSVGDGGYEQYF
CDR3 DNA: TGCAGCGTTGGAGACGGCGGCTACGAGCAGTACTTC

D gene: .
V gene: TRBV6-1
clone size: .
J gene: TRBJ1-2
CDR3 protein: CASSEAGSRVYGYTF
CDR3 DNA: TGTGCCAGCAGTGAAGCGGGGAGTAGGGTCTATGGCTACACCTTC

D gene: .
V gene: TRBV19
clone size: few
J gene: TRBJ2-7
CDR3 protein: CASSIRQEFHEQYF
CDR3 DNA: TGTGCCAGTAGTATACGGCAGGAATTCCACGAGCAGTACTTC

D gene: .
V gene: TRBV15
clone size: few
J gene: TRBJ2-2
CDR3 protein: CATSREPGNTGELFF
CDR3 DNA: TGTGCCACCAGCAGAGAACCCGGGAACACCGGGGAGCTGTTTTTT

D gene: .
V gene: TRBV21-1
clone size: .
J gene: TRBJ1-5
CDR3 protein: CASSKALGNRRFISNQPQHF
CDR3 DNA: TGTGCCAGCAGCAAAGCGCTAGGGAACAGGAGATTTATTAGCAATCAGCCCCAGCATTTT

D gene: TRBD2
V gene: TRBV5-1
clone size: .
J gene: TRBJ2-2
CDR3 protein: CASSSIISGSTGELFF
CDR3 DNA: TGCGCCAGCAGCTCGATAATTAGCGGGAGCACCGGGGAGCTGTTTTTT

D gene: .
V gene: TRBV23-1
clone size: .
J gene: TRBJ1-1
CDR3 protein: CASSQKQGPGPKKGHTEAFF
CDR3 DNA: TGCGCCAGCAGTCAAAAGCAGGGGCCCGGTCCTAAAAAAGGGCACACTGAAGCTTTCTTT

D gene: TRBD2
V gene: TRBV5-6
clone size: .
J gene: TRBJ2-3
CDR3 protein: CASSLASGWGTDTQYF
CDR3 DNA: TGTGCCAGCAGCTTGGCTAGCGGCTGGGGGACAGATACGCAGTATTTT

D gene: TRBD2
V gene: TRBV27
clone size: .
J gene: TRBJ2-7
CDR3 protein: CASKRDSAYEQYF
CDR3 DNA: TGTGCCAGCAAGCGGGACTCCGCCTACGAGCAGTACTTC

D gene: TRBD1
V gene: TRBV9
clone size: .
J gene: TRBJ1-2
CDR3 protein: CASSPDREYGYTF
CDR3 DNA: TGTGCCAGCAGCCCCGACAGGGAGTATGGCTACACCTTC

D gene: .
V gene: TRBV7-2
clone size: .
J gene: TRBJ2-6
CDR3 protein: CASSSRGGSSGANVLTF
CDR3 DNA: TGTGCCAGCAGCTCCAGGGGTGGAAGCTCTGGGGCCAACGTCCTGACTTTC

D gene: TRBD1
V gene: TRBV27
clone size: .
J gene: TRBJ1-5
CDR3 protein: CASSWTGVNQPQHF
CDR3 DNA: TGTGCCAGCAGTTGGACAGGAGTCAATCAGCCCCAGCATTTT

D gene: TRBD2
V gene: TRBV7-2
clone size: .
J gene: TRBJ2-2
CDR3 protein: CASSLIIAGGGTGELFF
CDR3 DNA: TGTGCCAGCAGCTTAATAATAGCGGGAGGTGGGACCGGGGAGCTGTTTTTT

D gene: .
V gene: TRBV21-1
clone size: .
J gene: TRBJ2-7
CDR3 protein: CASSPLSGGHSYEQYF
CDR3 DNA: TGTGCCAGCAGCCCTTTGTCAGGGGGGCACTCCTACGAGCAGTACTTC

D gene: .
V gene: TRBV27
clone size: once
J gene: TRBJ2-2
CDR3 protein: CASSSTGGTGELFF
CDR3 DNA: TGTGCCAGCAGTTCCACAGGCGGCACCGGGGAGCTGTTTTTT

D gene: .
V gene: TRBV30
clone size: .
J gene: TRBJ1-4
CDR3 protein: CALNRDNTNEKLFF
CDR3 DNA: TGTGCCTTAAACCGGGACAACACTAATGAAAAACTGTTTTTT

D gene: .
V gene: TRBV28
clone size: once
J gene: TRBJ1-1
CDR3 protein: CASSLAGTEAFF
CDR3 DNA: TGTGCCAGCAGTTTAGCCGGCACTGAAGCTTTCTTT

D gene: .
V gene: TRBV10-3
clone size: .
J gene: TRBJ1-4
CDR3 protein: CAISDRVRTSEKLFF
CDR3 DNA: TGTGCCATCAGTGACAGGGTTAGGACCTCCGAAAAACTGTTTTTT

D gene: .
V gene: TRBV5-8
clone size: .
J gene: TRBJ2-7
CDR3 protein: CASSPMIWRSSYEQYF
CDR3 DNA: TGTGCCAGCAGCCCGATGATTTGGCGGAGCTCCTACGAGCAGTACTTC

D gene: TRBD1
V gene: TRBV28
clone size: once
J gene: TRBJ2-1
CDR3 protein: CASSGQGVKNEQFF
CDR3 DNA: TGTGCCAGCAGTGGACAGGGAGTGAAGAATGAGCAGTTCTTC

D gene: TRBD2
V gene: TRBV27
clone size: once
J gene: TRBJ2-1
CDR3 protein: CASSDGTSGYNEQFF
CDR3 DNA: TGTGCCAGCAGTGATGGGACTAGCGGTTACAATGAGCAGTTCTTC

D gene: .
V gene: TRBV27
clone size: .
J gene: TRBJ2-1
CDR3 protein: CASSLSPSPAYNEQFF
CDR3 DNA: TGTGCCAGCAGTTTATCGCCTAGTCCGGCCTACAATGAGCAGTTCTTC